Each of the 29 T cell receptor beta chains below was sequenced from the same sample in a study of chemoradiotherapy in HPV16-positive cancers. The assay was immunoSEQ multiplex PCR, and TCRdb's table has in-frame clones only and misses some. The data show about 4,800 clones, with 75% to 90% seen just once and about 4.1% held by the top ten. This sample comprised tumor tissue, obtained from a patient who underwent chemoradiotherapy. The receptors derive from a human donor with HPV-associated anogenital cancer.

This clone has just one count. This chain uses TRBV9 with TRBJ2-2; possibly TRBD1 for D (6 bases). V lost 7 bases, J lost 6 bases, and 13 bases lay in between. CDR3 length: 13 residues. Germline CDR1 is SGDLS and CDR2 is YYNGEE. CDR3 DNA sequence: TGTGCCAGCCAGGGGCCCATGGCCGGGGAGCTGTTTTTT. Residues: CASQGPMAGELFF.

This clone was counted between two and nine times. This sequence joins TRBV7-9 and TRBJ1-1; D might be TRBD1 (5 bases). V lost 2 bases and J 5 bases, leaving 21 bases between the germline ends. The CDR3 is made up of 17 amino acids. CDR1 and CDR2 (germline): SEHNR, FQNEAQ (reference sequence). CDR3 bases: TGTGCCAGCAGCTTACATGACAGAAAAGGAGCGAGGACTGAAGCTTTCTTT. This gives the protein CASSLHDRKGARTEAFF.

V and J are TRBV29-1 and TRBJ2-3; the D gene could be TRBD1 or TRBD2 (5 bases each). The germline gives CDR1 SQVTM, CDR2 ANQGSEA. The V and J ends lost 1 base and 2 bases respectively, with 7 bases between them. The CDR3 covers 13 residues. The CDR3 nucleotides are TGCAGCGTTGAAGGGGACCACACAGATACGCAGTATTTT. This gives the protein CSVEGDHTDTQYF.

The chain combines TRBV2 with TRBJ1-4; unclear D gene. This CDR3 is built from 15 residues. V was cut by 2 bases and J by 4 bases, with 11 bases left in between. Germline V gives CDR1 SNHLY, CDR2 FYNNEI. Written as DNA, the CDR3 is TGTGCCAGCAGTGAAAGTCACACGGGTAATGAAAAACTGTTTTTT. Its protein is CASSESHTGNEKLFF.

V gene TRBV6-1 combines with J gene TRBJ2-3, with 8 bases lining up with TRBD1. There are 15 residues in the CDR3. CDR1 is MNHNS and CDR2 is SASEGT in the germline V gene. The trim removed 0 bases at V and 6 bases at J, leaving 5 bases unmatched. CDR3 amino acids: CASSEAWSGGDTQYF. The CDR3 nucleotides read TGTGCCAGCAGTGAAGCGTGGTCAGGGGGCGATACGCAGTATTTT.

The V call is TRBV10-3, the J call TRBJ2-3, with 7 positions matching TRBD1. Trimming at V came to 4 bases and at J to 3 bases, leaving 10 bases not matched to a gene. There are 16 residues in the CDR3. Per the germline V gene, CDR1 is ENHRY and CDR2 is SYGVKD. CDR3 DNA sequence: TGTGCCATCAGTGGCCTCCAGACAGGGAGAACAGATACGCAGTATTTT. Its translation: CAISGLQTGRTDTQYF.

The genes are TRBV5-4 and TRBJ2-3; TRBD2 is a possible D gene (5 bases). Looked up from germline, CDR1 is SGHNT and CDR2 is YYREEE (reference sequence). Trimming stripped 0 bases from V and 4 bases from J, with 9 bases between. This CDR3 has 14 amino acids. The chain's CDR3 is CASSLARDPDTQYF. The DNA for the CDR3 is TGTGCCAGCAGCTTGGCGAGGGATCCAGATACGCAGTATTTT.

V and J are TRBV5-1 and TRBJ1-2; no clear D gene. Germline values: CDR1 SGHRS, CDR2 YFSETQ. V dropped 4 bases and J dropped 5 bases, with 12 bases sitting between them. The CDR3 totals 13 residues. CDR3 bases: TGCGCCAGCAGCCATTCTATTTCTTATGGCTACACCTTC. Its translation: CASSHSISYGYTF.

The genes are TRBV2 and TRBJ1-2; D unresolved. V was cut by 6 bases and J by 5 bases, with 10 bases left in between. Germline assignment: CDR1 SNHLY and CDR2 FYNNEI. The CDR3 is 12 amino acids. For the CDR3, the DNA is TGTGCCAGCAGAAGGGAGGATTATGGCTACACCTTC. Its protein product is CASRREDYGYTF.

The rearrangement links TRBV19 to TRBJ1-1, with D maybe TRBD1 (6 bases). Germline CDR1 reads LNHDA; CDR2 reads SQIVND (reference sequence). V lost 3 bases to trimming and J lost 3 bases, with 11 bases between them. The CDR3 is 14 residues long. In DNA form, the CDR3 reads TGTGCCAGTAGTATCTGGGGGCTTGACACTGAAGCTTTCTTT. Protein sequence: CASSIWGLDTEAFF. Supplemented by reference TRBV19 and TRBJ1-1, the full variable domain reads DGGITQSPKYLFRKEGQNVTLSCEQNLNHDAMYWYRQDPGQGLRLIYYSQIVNDFQKGDIAEGYSVSREKKESFPLTVTSAQKNPTAFYLCASSIWGLDTEAFFGQGTRLTVV.

This sequence joins TRBV5-1 and TRBJ1-1; D is ambiguous. Germline CDR1 is SGHRS and CDR2 is YFSETQ. V lost 4 bases to trimming and J lost 6 bases, with 13 bases between them. The CDR3 contains 13 residues. CDR3 amino acids: CASSLKGLAEAFF. The DNA of the CDR3 is TGCGCCAGCAGCCTAAAAGGACTGGCTGAAGCTTTCTTT.

This rearrangement joins TRBV14 to TRBJ1-2; 7 nucleotides match TRBD1. The CDR3 has 16 amino acids. Trimming cost V 3 bases and J 3 bases; bases outside gene matches: 10. CDR1 is SGHDN and CDR2 is FVKESK in the germline V gene. CDR3 bases: TGTGCCAGCAGCCACCGATCGGGTCAGGGGGACTATGGCTACACCTTC. Its translation: CASSHRSGQGDYGYTF.

The chain uses TRBV6-5 and TRBJ2-1; 8 nucleotides align to TRBD2. The CDR3 runs 15 residues. The germline V gene has CDR1 MNHEY and CDR2 SVGAGI. V shed 2 bases, J shed 9 bases, and the junction held 9 bases outside the gene matches. The CDR3 DNA is TGTGCCAGCAGTTACCTCAGCGGGAGCCGTGGTGAGCAGTTCTTC. It specifies CASSYLSGSRGEQFF.

In its sample, this clone was seen once. The J gene is TRBJ1-1, the V gene TRBV11-2; D possibly corresponds to TRBD1 (5 bases). The CDR3 is 13 residues long. The germline CDR1 and CDR2 sequences are SGHAT and FQNNGV. V lost 3 bases and J 4 bases, leaving 9 bases between the germline ends. CDR3 protein: CASSFEGRTEAFF. The CDR3 nucleotides read TGTGCCAGCAGCTTTGAGGGGCGCACTGAAGCTTTCTTT.

The chain carries TRBV5-5 and TRBJ2-7, with D perhaps matching TRBD1 (6 bases). Germline lookup yields CDR1 SGHKS and CDR2 YYEKEE (reference sequence). The CDR3 loop spans 15 amino acids. V was trimmed by 4 bases and J by 2 bases, leaving 16 bases between them. This CDR3 reads CASSDARDTTYEQYF. For the CDR3, the DNA is TGTGCCAGCAGCGATGCCCGGGACACCACCTACGAGCAGTACTTC.

The chain is built from TRBV5-4 and TRBJ2-3, with TRBD1 matching over 7 bases. The germline gives CDR1 SGHNT, CDR2 YYREEE (reference sequence). V was pared by 6 bases and J by 3 bases, with 10 bases of the junction left unmatched. The CDR3 totals 15 residues. The CDR3 DNA reads TGTGCCAGCACCCCGAACAGGGGTATTACAGATACGCAGTATTTT. Translated: CASTPNRGITDTQYF.

V gene TRBV27 combines with J gene TRBJ2-7; 12 bases are a match to TRBD2. The germline V gene has CDR1 MNHEY and CDR2 SMNVEV (reference sequence). The CDR3 length is 16 residues. V gave up 6 bases and J gave up 0 bases; unmatched junction bases: 6. Here the CDR3 reads CASRLGTSGYSYEQYF. CDR3 DNA sequence: TGTGCCAGCAGGCTCGGGACTAGCGGGTACTCCTACGAGCAGTACTTC.

The rearrangement joins TRBV28 to TRBJ2-1; 10 nucleotides agree with TRBD2. The CDR3 extends over 17 amino acids. The ends lost 1 base at V and 3 bases at J; junction bases unmatched: 6. Germline CDR1 reads MDHEN; CDR2 reads SYDVKM. The CDR3 sequence is CASSLLGSGRDYNEQFF. The CDR3 DNA reads TGTGCCAGCAGTTTATTGGGGAGCGGGAGGGACTACAATGAGCAGTTCTTC.

The chain joins TRBV18 to TRBJ2-7, with a weak D call TRBD1 (7 bases). V was pared by 6 bases and J by 7 bases, with 16 bases between. The CDR3 runs to 13 residues. Germline V gives CDR1 KGHSH, CDR2 LQKENI. As DNA, the CDR3 is TGTGCCAGCTCCCAGGGGGGCAGTTGGGAGCAGTACTTC. Translating it yields CASSQGGSWEQYF.

The gene calls are TRBV11-2 and TRBJ1-5; D is uncertain. Deletions cut 0 bases from V and 3 bases from J, with 3 bases between. The CDR3 contains 13 residues. CDR1 is SGHAT and CDR2 is FQNNGV in the germline V gene. CDR3 region: CASSLELNQPQHF. The CDR3 nucleotides are TGTGCCAGCAGCTTAGAGCTCAATCAGCCCCAGCATTTT.

The J gene is TRBJ2-1, the V gene TRBV10-3; a possible D gene is TRBD2 (6 bases). The ends were cut back, 7 bases at V and 4 bases at J, with 17 bases in the middle. The CDR3 contains 15 residues. Per germline, CDR1 ENHRY and CDR2 SYGVKD. The CDR3 region is CAINNQGGPYNEQFF. The CDR3 DNA reads as TGTGCCATCAATAACCAGGGAGGACCTTACAATGAGCAGTTCTTC.

V and J are TRBV5-6 and TRBJ1-6; the D gene is possibly TRBD1 (6 bases). From germline, CDR1 is SGHDT and CDR2 YYEEEE. The CDR3 extends over 14 amino acids. Trimming shortened V by 2 bases and J by 10 bases, and 13 bases separated the two germline ends. CDR3 DNA: TGTGCCAGCAGCTTCTCGGACAGAGGATCACCCCTCCACTTT. It translates to CASSFSDRGSPLHF.

The chain has TRBV27 and TRBJ1-2, with D tentatively TRBD1 (6 bases). V shed 6 bases and J shed 0 bases, with 8 bases lying between them. This CDR3 is 13 amino acids long. CDR1 is MNHEY, CDR2 SMNVEV, per germline (reference sequence). CDR3: CASRGHPNYGYTF. The CDR3 nucleotides are TGTGCCAGCAGGGGACATCCTAACTATGGCTACACCTTC.

The chain couples TRBV6-5 to TRBJ2-3, with unresolved D. The CDR3 covers 14 residues. CDR1 is MNHEY and CDR2 is SVGAGI in the germline V gene. The V end was cut by 3 bases, the J end by 2 bases, with 9 bases between. In nucleotides, the CDR3 is TGTGCCAGCAGTTATACAACCCTCACAGATACGCAGTATTTT. Translating gives CASSYTTLTDTQYF.

This clone turned up a few times. This chain connects TRBV6-5 to TRBJ2-7; D unclear. The CDR3 is 15 residues long. The V end was cut by 0 bases, the J end by 3 bases, with 12 bases between. From germline, CDR1 is MNHEY and CDR2 SVGAGI. The CDR3 protein is CASSYSIDENYEQYF. DNA of the CDR3: TGTGCCAGCAGTTACTCGATTGACGAGAACTACGAGCAGTACTTC.

This clone was detected a few times. The chain links TRBV5-1 to TRBJ1-5, with 11 bases matching TRBD1. J lost 9 bases, V lost 3 bases, and 5 bases had no gene match. Germline-derived CDR1 and CDR2 are SGHRS and YFSETQ. CDR3 length: 14 amino acids. The CDR3 DNA is TGCGCCAGCAGCTCCGGGACAGGGGGTCCGCCCCAGCATTTT. Translating it yields CASSSGTGGPPQHF.

The V call is TRBV10-3, the J call TRBJ2-7, with TRBD2 matching 9 bases. CDR3 length: 15 amino acids. V shed 5 bases and J 0 bases; nucleotides not matched to a gene: 5. The germline V gene has CDR1 ENHRY and CDR2 SYGVKD. CDR3 region: CAISLTSGSSYEQYF. As DNA, the CDR3 is TGTGCCATCAGTCTGACTAGCGGAAGCTCCTACGAGCAGTACTTC.

J is TRBJ2-2 and V is TRBV6-5, with D possibly being TRBD1 (5 bases). The CDR3 extends over 14 amino acids. The V gene's germline CDR1 is MNHEY and CDR2 SVGAGI. With 5 bases removed from V and 7 bases from J, the gap between germline ends came to 14 bases. CDR3 region: CASSDLQGFGELFF. CDR3 coding DNA: TGTGCCAGCAGTGACCTCCAGGGCTTCGGGGAGCTGTTTTTT.

This chain links TRBV6-6 with TRBJ1-5; D remains ambiguous. This CDR3 comprises 13 residues. The V gene lost 9 bases and the J gene lost 0 bases, with 9 bases spanning the gap. From germline, CDR1 is MNHNY and CDR2 SVGAGI (reference sequence). The CDR3 sequence: CASNDYSNQPQHF. CDR3 coding DNA: TGTGCCAGTAATGATTATAGCAATCAGCCCCAGCATTTT.